This is a list of T cell receptor beta chains from one sample in a study of T cell responses to AZD1222 COVID-19 vaccine. Produced via immunoSEQ multiplex PCR; TCRdb's table is partial and in-frame only. The sample contains 150,000 to 200,000 clones, 88% of which appear only once. The material sequenced was peripheral blood, taken on day 0 of AZD1222 vaccination. The receptor source for this set is an adult in good health. Each CDR3 is given with its conserved first and last residue. The order of the fields is J gene, CDR3 length, V gene, D gene, clone size, CDR3 protein, CDR3 DNA. A D gene is named only where the DNA matches it firmly. The size field is filled for only some rows; it gives once, few, many or a size class.

J: TRBJ2-5; length: 13; V: TRBV9; D: NA; size: NA; CDR3: CASSSGGQETQYF; DNA: TGTGCCAGCAGCTCCGGGGGCCAAGAGACCCAGTACTTC
J: TRBJ1-1; length: 13; V: TRBV5-1; D: NA; size: NA; CDR3: CASSLEEGREAFF; DNA: TGCGCCAGCAGCTTGGAGGAGGGGAGGGAAGCTTTCTTT
J: TRBJ2-5; length: 14; V: TRBV7-3; D: TRBD1; size: NA; CDR3: CASSDPTGVGTQYF; DNA: TGTGCCAGCAGCGACCCGACAGGGGTAGGGACCCAGTACTTC
J: TRBJ1-6; length: 15; V: TRBV27; D: TRBD1; size: NA; CDR3: CASSRGTGPNSPLHF; DNA: TGTGCCAGCAGTCGAGGGACAGGACCGAATTCACCCCTCCACTTT
J: TRBJ2-2; length: 14; V: TRBV5-1; D: TRBD1; size: NA; CDR3: CASSPGQGGGELFF; DNA: TGCGCCAGCAGCCCCGGACAGGGAGGCGGGGAGCTGTTTTTT
J: TRBJ1-4; length: 13; V: TRBV9; D: NA; size: NA; CDR3: CASSVGGDEKLFF; DNA: TGTGCCAGCAGCGTAGGAGGGGATGAAAAACTGTTTTTT
J: TRBJ1-2; length: 16; V: TRBV3-1/TRBV3-2; D: NA; size: NA; CDR3: CASSPSGGLNGYGYTF; DNA: TGTGCCAGCAGCCCCTCTGGAGGCTTAAACGGGTATGGCTACACCTTC
J: TRBJ1-1; length: 13; V: TRBV15; D: NA; size: NA; CDR3: CATSEPGDTEAFF; DNA: TGTGCCACCAGCGAGCCAGGGGACACTGAAGCTTTCTTT
J: TRBJ1-2; length: 11; V: TRBV29-1; D: NA; size: once; CDR3: CSAEGGSGYTF; DNA: TGCAGCGCAGAGGGGGGAAGTGGCTACACCTTC
J: TRBJ2-3; length: 15; V: TRBV5-4; D: TRBD2; size: NA; CDR3: CASSIRLADTDTQYF; DNA: TGTGCCAGCAGTATAAGACTAGCAGACACAGATACGCAGTATTTT
J: TRBJ2-7; length: 17; V: TRBV19; D: NA; size: NA; CDR3: CASSSSGGDGRSYEQYF; DNA: TGTGCCAGTAGTAGTTCGGGCGGGGACGGACGATCCTACGAGCAGTACTTC
J: TRBJ2-7; length: 12; V: TRBV11-2; D: NA; size: few; CDR3: CASSPLRNEQYF; DNA: TGTGCCAGCAGCCCCCTGAGAAACGAGCAGTACTTC
J: TRBJ1-1; length: 13; V: TRBV7-6; D: NA; size: NA; CDR3: CASSPGHNTEAFF; DNA: TGTGCCAGCAGCCCCGGACATAACACTGAAGCTTTCTTT
J: TRBJ1-2; length: 15; V: TRBV4-2; D: NA; size: NA; CDR3: CASSQEYGQEDGYTF; DNA: TGTGCCAGCAGCCAAGAGTACGGACAAGAGGATGGCTACACCTTC
J: TRBJ1-6; length: 15; V: TRBV30; D: TRBD1; size: NA; CDR3: CAWRQPGTENSPLHF; DNA: TGTGCCTGGAGACAACCTGGGACAGAAAATTCACCCCTCCACTTT
J: TRBJ2-1; length: 16; V: TRBV27; D: NA; size: once; CDR3: CASSLSSPLRNNEQFF; DNA: TGTGCCAGCAGTTTATCGTCCCCTCTCAGGAACAATGAGCAGTTCTTC
J: TRBJ1-1; length: 15; V: TRBV18; D: NA; size: NA; CDR3: CASSPKLGSGPEAFF; DNA: TGTGCCAGCTCACCCAAATTGGGATCGGGGCCTGAAGCTTTCTTT
J: TRBJ2-7; length: 13; V: TRBV12-3/TRBV12-4; D: NA; size: NA; CDR3: CASSFTVPYEQYF; DNA: TGTGCCAGCAGCTTCACCGTTCCCTACGAGCAGTACTTC
J: TRBJ1-5; length: 13; V: TRBV30; D: NA; size: NA; CDR3: CAWSFGDNQPQHF; DNA: TGTGCCTGGAGTTTTGGGGACAATCAGCCCCAGCATTTT
J: TRBJ1-2; length: 13; V: TRBV12-3/TRBV12-4; D: NA; size: NA; CDR3: CASSLDTFYGYTF; DNA: TGTGCCAGCAGTTTGGACACCTTCTATGGCTACACCTTC
J: TRBJ2-2; length: 15; V: TRBV7-9; D: TRBD2; size: NA; CDR3: CASTTAGDGTGELFF; DNA: TGTGCCAGCACCACCGCGGGAGACGGCACCGGGGAGCTGTTTTTT
J: TRBJ1-1; length: 15; V: TRBV7-8; D: NA; size: once; CDR3: CASSFSLRGNTEAFF; DNA: TGTGCCAGCAGCTTTTCCTTAAGGGGGAACACTGAAGCTTTCTTT
J: TRBJ1-3; length: 15; V: TRBV6-1; D: NA; size: NA; CDR3: CASSDRTGPGNTIYF; DNA: TGTGCCAGCAGTGATAGAACAGGTCCTGGAAACACCATATATTTT
J: TRBJ1-1; length: 13; V: TRBV5-1; D: TRBD1; size: NA; CDR3: CASSRQGNTEAFF; DNA: TGCGCCAGCAGCCGACAGGGCAACACTGAAGCTTTCTTT
J: TRBJ1-2; length: 13; V: TRBV4-1; D: NA; size: NA; CDR3: CASSQDSRYGYTF; DNA: TGCGCCAGCAGCCAAGACAGTCGCTATGGCTACACCTTC
J: TRBJ1-1; length: 16; V: TRBV4-2; D: NA; size: NA; CDR3: CASSQDLGQTNTEAFF; DNA: TGTGCCAGCAGCCAAGATTTAGGACAGACGAACACTGAAGCTTTCTTT
J: TRBJ1-5; length: 15; V: TRBV6-2/TRBV6-3; D: NA; size: NA; CDR3: CASSYLGQSNQPQHF; DNA: TGTGCCAGCAGTTACTTAGGACAGAGCAATCAGCCCCAGCATTTT
J: TRBJ1-1; length: 14; V: TRBV28; D: NA; size: NA; CDR3: CASSLPLTGTEAFF; DNA: TGTGCCAGCAGTTTACCCTTAACGGGCACTGAAGCTTTCTTT
J: TRBJ1-5; length: 15; V: TRBV7-2; D: TRBD1; size: NA; CDR3: CASRGTGGTFQPQHF; DNA: TGTGCCAGCAGAGGGACAGGAGGGACATTTCAGCCCCAGCATTTT
J: TRBJ1-2; length: 16; V: TRBV7-9; D: NA; size: NA; CDR3: CASSLDEVGPVYGYTF; DNA: TGTGCCAGCAGCTTAGACGAGGTAGGCCCCGTCTATGGCTACACCTTC
J: TRBJ2-5; length: 14; V: TRBV29-1; D: TRBD2; size: NA; CDR3: CSVGGTSGRETQYF; DNA: TGCAGCGTTGGAGGGACTAGCGGGAGAGAGACCCAGTACTTC
J: TRBJ2-3; length: 16; V: TRBV5-1; D: TRBD2; size: NA; CDR3: CASSLGSGGFTDTQYF; DNA: TGCGCCAGCAGCTTGGGTAGCGGGGGGTTCACAGATACGCAGTATTTT
J: TRBJ2-6; length: 19; V: TRBV9; D: TRBD1; size: NA; CDR3: CASSVPRDRVVSGANVLTF; DNA: TGTGCCAGCAGCGTTCCCCGGGACAGAGTCGTCTCTGGGGCCAACGTCCTGACTTTC
J: TRBJ1-3; length: 14; V: TRBV19; D: NA; size: NA; CDR3: CASSMGEAGNTIYF; DNA: TGTGCCAGTAGTATGGGGGAAGCGGGAAACACCATATATTTT
J: TRBJ1-2; length: 14; V: TRBV6-5; D: NA; size: once; CDR3: CASKDLSTNYGYTF; DNA: TGTGCCAGCAAGGACTTAAGCACTAACTATGGCTACACCTTC
J: TRBJ2-2; length: 17; V: TRBV4-1; D: TRBD2; size: NA; CDR3: CASSHPSGGAGTGELFF; DNA: TGCGCCAGCAGCCATCCTAGCGGGGGGGCAGGCACCGGGGAGCTGTTTTTT
J: TRBJ1-2; length: 13; V: TRBV28; D: NA; size: NA; CDR3: CATVVGQNYGYTF; DNA: TGTGCCACCGTCGTAGGACAGAACTATGGCTACACCTTC
J: TRBJ1-3; length: 13; V: TRBV30; D: NA; size: NA; CDR3: CAWCPRGENTIYF; DNA: TGTGCCTGGTGCCCCCGGGGCGAAAACACCATATATTTT
J: TRBJ1-5; length: 13; V: TRBV12-3/TRBV12-4; D: NA; size: once; CDR3: CASSTGYNQPQHF; DNA: TGTGCCAGCAGCACAGGGTACAATCAGCCCCAGCATTTT
J: TRBJ1-5; length: 13; V: TRBV19; D: NA; size: NA; CDR3: CASSFLGDQPQHF; DNA: TGTGCCAGTAGTTTCTTGGGCGATCAGCCCCAGCATTTT
J: TRBJ2-7; length: 12; V: TRBV27; D: NA; size: NA; CDR3: CASSLSGGEQYF; DNA: TGTGCCAGCAGTTTATCAGGGGGAGAGCAGTACTTC
J: TRBJ1-6; length: 16; V: TRBV10-2; D: NA; size: NA; CDR3: CASSELGSPYNSPLHF; DNA: TGCGCCAGCAGTGAGTTAGGTTCACCGTATAATTCACCCCTCCACTTT
J: TRBJ1-1; length: 14; V: TRBV9; D: NA; size: NA; CDR3: CASSPPKGDTEAFF; DNA: TGTGCCAGCAGCCCCCCGAAGGGGGACACTGAAGCTTTCTTT
J: TRBJ2-5; length: 14; V: TRBV6-5; D: NA; size: NA; CDR3: CASSYAKSQETQYF; DNA: TGTGCCAGCAGTTACGCGAAAAGCCAAGAGACCCAGTACTTC
J: TRBJ2-7; length: 13; V: TRBV2; D: TRBD2; size: NA; CDR3: CASSEARGGEQYF; DNA: TGTGCCAGCAGTGAAGCGCGGGGAGGGGAGCAGTACTTC